These 12 T cell receptor beta chains share one sample of origin, sequenced in a study of blood T cells in healthy people across ages. Primed by a sample-barcoded 5' primer and a J-beta primer mix, a second PCR proceeded for about 7 to 11 cycles. One entry per CDR3 protein results from TCRdb running MiXCR on the 5' RACE reads. The sample consists of more than 800,000 distinct CDR3 sequences, less than 35% of them appearing once. The specimen sequenced was blood. The receptors shown here come from a woman of 80 years or more in good health.

This clonotype has only a few counts. A much larger clone lies one base from this, so it may be a read error. The genes are TRBV7-7 and TRBJ2-7, with no clear D. The CDR3 has 13 residues. The V and J ends lost 3 bases and 7 bases respectively, with 13 bases between them. The germline gives CDR1 SSHAT, CDR2 FNYEAQ (reference sequence). In DNA form, the CDR3 reads TGTGCCAGCAGCTTGGCTACCTCCAATGAGCAGTACTTC. Protein sequence: CASSLATSNEQYF.

This clonotype was detected ten times or more. The rearrangement joins TRBV29-1 to TRBJ2-7, with TRBD1 as a possible D gene (6 bases). The CDR3 has 12 amino acids. In germline, CDR1 is SQVTM, CDR2 ANQGSEA. The V gene lost 3 bases and the J gene lost 3 bases, with 9 bases spanning the gap. CDR3 sequence reads: CSVEEQGYEQYF. DNA of the CDR3: TGCAGCGTTGAGGAACAGGGCTACGAGCAGTACTTC.

With respect to this clonotype: A much larger clone lies one base from this, so it may be a read error. This chain uses TRBV7-9 with TRBJ2-1; no firm D call. The CDR3 totals 14 residues. The V gene's germline CDR1 is SEHNR and CDR2 FQNEAQ (reference sequence). The DNA for the CDR3 is TGTACCAGCAGCTTGGGTAACACCTACAATGAGCAGTTCTTC. It encodes CTSSLGNTYNEQFF.

This clonotype has a count of ten or more. The gene calls are TRBV7-9 and TRBJ1-2, with D tentatively TRBD1 (5 bases). The germline V and J ends were trimmed by 5 bases and 3 bases, with 13 bases remaining between them. Germline V gives CDR1 SEHNR, CDR2 FQNEAQ (reference sequence). The CDR3 is 14 residues long. The CDR3 protein is CASSPGPGYYGYTF. The CDR3 DNA sequence: TGTGCCAGCAGCCCGGGACCGGGGTACTATGGCTACACCTTC.

The genes are TRBV5-5 and TRBJ2-2; D is unclear. The germline V and J ends were trimmed by 4 bases and 4 bases, with 11 bases remaining between them. This CDR3 spans 14 amino acids. Germline V gives CDR1 SGHKS, CDR2 YYEKEE (reference sequence). In nucleotides, the CDR3 is TGTGCCAGCAGCCCCCTGGGCGGCACCGGGGAGCTGTTTTTT. Translation: CASSPLGGTGELFF.

J is TRBJ1-3 and V is TRBV29-1; D possibly corresponds to TRBD1 (5 bases). The germline CDR1 and CDR2 sequences are SQVTM and ANQGSEA. With 6 bases removed from V and 0 bases from J, the gap between germline ends came to 15 bases. There are 15 residues in the CDR3. Here the CDR3 reads CSVLTAVSSGNTIYF. DNA of the CDR3: TGCAGCGTATTGACAGCAGTTTCCTCTGGAAACACCATATATTTT.

With respect to this clonotype: Compared with germline, one end of the junction differs, possibly owing to a read error. This sequence joins TRBV5-5 and TRBJ2-1; 8 nucleotides agree with TRBD2. CDR3 length: 16 residues. The germline CDR1 and CDR2 sequences are SGHKS and YYEKEE (reference sequence). The CDR3 sequence: CASGLAASGRYNEQFF. The CDR3 coding sequence is TGTGCCAGCGGCTTGGCCGCTAGCGGGCGATACAATGAGCAGTTCTTC.

This chain links TRBV30 with TRBJ2-2, with D uncertain. V lost 3 bases and J lost 0, with 11 bases in between. This CDR3 comprises 15 residues. Germline CDR1 GTSNPN, CDR2 SVGIG (reference sequence). The DNA of the CDR3 is TGTGCCTGGAGGCGCTCACAAACGAACACCGGGGAGCTGTTTTTT. Its translation: CAWRRSQTNTGELFF.

This clonotype has a count of ten or more. This chain connects TRBV7-2 to TRBJ2-6, with D possibly TRBD1 on 6 matching bases. CDR3 length: 16 amino acids. The germline gives CDR1 SGHTA, CDR2 FQGNSA. Trimming shortened V by 5 bases and J by 4 bases, and 15 bases separated the two germline ends. In DNA, the CDR3 is TGTGCCAGCAGCGCAGGCAGGGGTGGAGGGGCCAACGTCCTGACTTTC. It encodes CASSAGRGGGANVLTF.

This clonotype was detected only a few times. The chain uses TRBV6-1 and TRBJ2-1; the D gene is possibly TRBD1 (6 bases). The CDR3 has 17 residues. The V gene's germline CDR1 is MNHNS and CDR2 SASEGT. V lost 6 bases and J lost 5, with 23 bases in between. The CDR3, as DNA: TGTGCCAGCAGCCGGACCCAAGCCGGGACACTTAACAATGAGCAGTTCTTC. Its translation is CASSRTQAGTLNNEQFF.

The rearrangement joins TRBV6-5 to TRBJ2-1; D not resolved. The germline V and J ends were trimmed by 0 bases and 0 bases, with 9 bases remaining between them. The CDR3 consists of 16 residues. Germline loops: CDR1 MNHEY, CDR2 SVGAGI. The CDR3 bases are TGTGCCAGCAGTTACTCGCCGGTGGGCTCCTACAATGAGCAGTTCTTC. Translated: CASSYSPVGSYNEQFF.

This clonotype occurred many times. V gene TRBV12-3 or TRBV12-4 combines with J gene TRBJ2-3, with D perhaps matching TRBD2 (6 bases). CDR3 size: 16 residues. The germline V and J ends were trimmed by 5 bases and 2 bases, with 17 bases remaining between them. The CDR3 reads CASSPRGLLLTDTQYF. The CDR3 nucleotides read TGTGCCAGCAGTCCAAGGGGACTTCTCCTCACAGATACGCAGTATTTT.